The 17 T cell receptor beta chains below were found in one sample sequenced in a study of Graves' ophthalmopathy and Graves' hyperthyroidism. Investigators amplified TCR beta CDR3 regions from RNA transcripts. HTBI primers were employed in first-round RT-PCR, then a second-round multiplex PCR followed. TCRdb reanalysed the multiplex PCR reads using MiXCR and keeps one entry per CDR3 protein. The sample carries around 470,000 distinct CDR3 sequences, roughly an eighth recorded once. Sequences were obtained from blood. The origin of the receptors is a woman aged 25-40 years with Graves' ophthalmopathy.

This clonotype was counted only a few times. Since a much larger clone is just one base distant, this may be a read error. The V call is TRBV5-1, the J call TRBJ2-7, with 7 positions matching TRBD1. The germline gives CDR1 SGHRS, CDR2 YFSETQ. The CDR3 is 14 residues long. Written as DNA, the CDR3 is TGCGCCAGCAGCTTGGCCGGACAGGCATACGAGCGGTACTTC. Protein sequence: CASSLAGQAYERYF. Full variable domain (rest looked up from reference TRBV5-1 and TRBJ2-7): KAGVTQTPRYLIKTRGQQVTLSCSPISGHRSVSWYQQTPGQGLQFLFEYFSETQRNKGNFPGRFSGRQFSNSRSEMNVSTLELGDSALYLCASSLAGQAYERYFGPGTRLTVT.

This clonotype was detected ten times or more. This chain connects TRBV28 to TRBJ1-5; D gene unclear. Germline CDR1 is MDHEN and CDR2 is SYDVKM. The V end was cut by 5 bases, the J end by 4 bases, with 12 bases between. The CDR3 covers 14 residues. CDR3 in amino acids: CASSLSSRNQPQHF. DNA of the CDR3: TGTGCCAGCAGTCTAAGCTCGAGGAATCAGCCCCAGCATTTT.

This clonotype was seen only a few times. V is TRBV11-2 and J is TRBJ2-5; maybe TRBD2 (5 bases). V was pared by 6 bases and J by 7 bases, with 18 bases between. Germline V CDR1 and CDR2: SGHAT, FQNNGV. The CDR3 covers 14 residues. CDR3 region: CASSQIATRGTQYF. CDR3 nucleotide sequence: TGTGCCAGCAGTCAGATAGCGACCCGGGGGACCCAGTACTTC.

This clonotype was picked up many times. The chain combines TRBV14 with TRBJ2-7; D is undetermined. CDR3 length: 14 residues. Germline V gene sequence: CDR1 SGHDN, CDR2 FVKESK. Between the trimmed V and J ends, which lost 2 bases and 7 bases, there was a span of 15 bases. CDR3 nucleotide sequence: TGTGCCAGCAGCCAAAGAGGCCCCTCGAGGGAGCAGTACTTC. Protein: CASSQRGPSREQYF.

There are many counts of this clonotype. In DNA form, the CDR3 reads TGTGCCACCAGGAGGGGGGACAGCCAAACCGGGGAGCTGTTTTTT. This translates into CATRRGDSQTGELFF. The chain is built from TRBV15 and TRBJ2-2; weak D call: TRBD1 (7 bases). CDR3 length: 15 amino acids. Germline V gene sequence: CDR1 LNHNV, CDR2 YYDKDF (reference sequence). The germline V and J ends were trimmed by 6 bases and 5 bases, with 16 bases remaining between them.

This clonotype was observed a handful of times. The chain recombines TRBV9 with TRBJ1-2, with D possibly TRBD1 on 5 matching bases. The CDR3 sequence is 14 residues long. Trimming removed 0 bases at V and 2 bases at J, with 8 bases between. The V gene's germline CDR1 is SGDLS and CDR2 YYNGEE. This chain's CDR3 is CASSVDSGNYGYTF. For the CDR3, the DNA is TGTGCCAGCAGCGTAGATTCAGGGAACTATGGCTACACCTTC.

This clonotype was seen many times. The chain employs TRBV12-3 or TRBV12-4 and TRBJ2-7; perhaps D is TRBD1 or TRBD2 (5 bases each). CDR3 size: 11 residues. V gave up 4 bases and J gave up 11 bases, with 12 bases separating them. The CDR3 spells CASSSREQEYF. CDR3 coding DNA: TGTGCCAGCAGTTCCCGGGAACAGGAGTACTTC.

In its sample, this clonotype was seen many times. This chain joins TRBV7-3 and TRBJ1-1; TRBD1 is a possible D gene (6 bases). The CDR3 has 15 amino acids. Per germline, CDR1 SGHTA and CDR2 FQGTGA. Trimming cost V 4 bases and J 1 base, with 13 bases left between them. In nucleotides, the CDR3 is TGTGCCAGCAGCTCCCCTGGGGGCCCGAACACTGAAGCTTTCTTT. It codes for CASSSPGGPNTEAFF.

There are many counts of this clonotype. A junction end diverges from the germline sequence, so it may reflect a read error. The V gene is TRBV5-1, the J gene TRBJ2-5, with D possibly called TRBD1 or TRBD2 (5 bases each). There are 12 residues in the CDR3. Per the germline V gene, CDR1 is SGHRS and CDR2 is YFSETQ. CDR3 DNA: TGCGCCGGCAGCGGACAAGAAGAGACCCAGTACTTC. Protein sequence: CAGSGQEETQYF.

Here the CDR3 reads CASSQSGFTGELFF. CDR3 bases: TGTGCCAGCAGCCAGTCGGGATTCACCGGGGAGCTGTTTTTT. The gene calls are TRBV12-3 or TRBV12-4 and TRBJ2-2; possible D gene TRBD2, 5 bases. The CDR3 spans 14 residues. Trimming removed 6 bases from V and 4 bases from J, with 12 bases in between.

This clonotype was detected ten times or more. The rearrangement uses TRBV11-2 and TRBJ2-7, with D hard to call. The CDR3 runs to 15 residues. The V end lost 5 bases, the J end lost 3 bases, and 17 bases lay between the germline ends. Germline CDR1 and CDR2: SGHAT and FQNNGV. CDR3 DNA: TGTGCCAGCAGCAAGACCGGCGATCTTTACTACGAGCAGTACTTC. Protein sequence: CASSKTGDLYYEQYF.

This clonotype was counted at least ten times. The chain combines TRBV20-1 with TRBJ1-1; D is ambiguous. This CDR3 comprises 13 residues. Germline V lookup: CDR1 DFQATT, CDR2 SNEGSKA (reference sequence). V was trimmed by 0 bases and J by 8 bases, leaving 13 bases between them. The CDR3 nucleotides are TGCAGTGCTAGAGAAAGGGCGGATCGCGAAGCTTTCTTT. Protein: CSARERADREAFF.

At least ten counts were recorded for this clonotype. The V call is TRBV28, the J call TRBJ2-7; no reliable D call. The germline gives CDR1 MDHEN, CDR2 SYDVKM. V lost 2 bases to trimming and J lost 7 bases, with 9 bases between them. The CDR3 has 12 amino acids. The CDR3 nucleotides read TGTGCCAGCAGTTTAGGGCAGCAGGAGCAGTACTTC. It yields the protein CASSLGQQEQYF.

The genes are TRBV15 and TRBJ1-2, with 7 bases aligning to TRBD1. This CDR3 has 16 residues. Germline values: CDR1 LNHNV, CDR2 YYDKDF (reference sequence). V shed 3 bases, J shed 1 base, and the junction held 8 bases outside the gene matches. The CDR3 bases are TGTGCCACCAGCAGCCCCGGGACAGCATTTAACTATGGCTACACCTTC. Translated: CATSSPGTAFNYGYTF. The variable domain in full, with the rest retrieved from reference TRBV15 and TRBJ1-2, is DAMVIQNPRYQVTQFGKPVTLSCSQTLNHNVMYWYQQKSSQAPKLLFHYYDKDFNNEADTPDNFQSRRPNTSFCFLDIRSPGLGDTAMYLCATSSPGTAFNYGYTFGSGTRLTVV.

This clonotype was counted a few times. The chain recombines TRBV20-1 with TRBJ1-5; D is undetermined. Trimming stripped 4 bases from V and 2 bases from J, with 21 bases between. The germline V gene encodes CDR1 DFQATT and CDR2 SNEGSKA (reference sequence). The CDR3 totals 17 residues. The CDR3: CSAKPPSGFWGNQPQHF. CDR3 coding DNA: TGCAGTGCTAAGCCCCCAAGCGGGTTCTGGGGCAATCAGCCCCAGCATTTT.

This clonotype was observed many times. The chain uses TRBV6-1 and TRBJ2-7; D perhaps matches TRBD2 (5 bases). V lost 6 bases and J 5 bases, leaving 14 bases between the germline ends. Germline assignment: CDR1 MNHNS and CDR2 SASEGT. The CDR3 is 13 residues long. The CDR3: CASSPNGVHEQYF. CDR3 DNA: TGTGCCAGCAGCCCCAACGGGGTCCACGAGCAGTACTTC.

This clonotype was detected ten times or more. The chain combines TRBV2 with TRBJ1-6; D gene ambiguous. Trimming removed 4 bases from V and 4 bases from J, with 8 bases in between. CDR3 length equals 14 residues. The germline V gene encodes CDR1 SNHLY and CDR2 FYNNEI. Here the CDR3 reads CASSGTVYNSPLHF. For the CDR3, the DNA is TGTGCCAGCAGTGGGACCGTATATAATTCACCCCTCCACTTT. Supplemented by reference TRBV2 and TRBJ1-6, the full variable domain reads EPEVTQTPSHQVTQMGQEVILRCVPISNHLYFYWYRQILGQKVEFLVSFYNNEISEKSEIFDDQFSVERPDGSNFTLKIRSTKLEDSAMYFCASSGTVYNSPLHFGNGTRLTVT.